Ten or more counts support the clone carrying this T cell receptor (beta chain). Its antigen is still unknown. This record comes from a study of T cells after yellow fever vaccination. At the level of the study: Preparing low-cell-number fractions relied on SMART-Seq v4 Ultra Low Input.

CDR3 length: 18 amino acids. The V gene end was trimmed by 1 base and the J gene end by 8 bases; junction bases not matched to a gene: 14. Germline V CDR1 and CDR2: MGHRA, YSYEKL. Study-level points and caveats: Researchers noted that a small share of clonotypes showed up in both CD4 and CD8 compartments.

TCRdb used MiXCR to reprocess the 5' RACE reads, holding one entry per CDR3 protein. The sample holds more than 200,000 distinct CDR3 sequences, approximately 3.6% seen once. The sequenced sample was PBMCs, obtained 15 days after the yellow fever booster vaccination. This clonotype originated in a man between 18 and 29 years old who received the YFV17D yellow fever vaccine. The chain carries TRBV4-1 and TRBJ1-1, with TRBD1 matching 12 bases. CDR3 amino acids: CASSQGLGTGGGLAEAFF. CDR3 nucleotide sequence: TGCGCCAGCAGCCAAGGATTGGGGACAGGGGGCGGCTTGGCGGAAGCTTTCTTT.